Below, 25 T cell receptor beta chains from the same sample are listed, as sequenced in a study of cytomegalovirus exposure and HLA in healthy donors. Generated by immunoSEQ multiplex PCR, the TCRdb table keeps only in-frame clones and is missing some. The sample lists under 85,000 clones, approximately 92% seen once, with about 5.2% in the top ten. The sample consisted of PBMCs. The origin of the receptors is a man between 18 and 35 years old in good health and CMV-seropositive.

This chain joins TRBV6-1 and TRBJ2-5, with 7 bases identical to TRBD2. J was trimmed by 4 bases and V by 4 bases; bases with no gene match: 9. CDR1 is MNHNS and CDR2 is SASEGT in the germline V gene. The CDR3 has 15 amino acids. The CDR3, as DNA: TGTGCCAGCAGTGCCCCGCGGGAGCGGGTAGAGACCCAGTACTTC. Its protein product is CASSAPRERVETQYF.

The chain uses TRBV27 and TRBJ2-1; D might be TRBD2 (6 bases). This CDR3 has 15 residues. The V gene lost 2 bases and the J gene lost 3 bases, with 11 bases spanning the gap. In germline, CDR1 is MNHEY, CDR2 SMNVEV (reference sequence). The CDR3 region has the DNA TGTGCCAGCAGTTTAAGGCAGGGAGGCTACAATGAGCAGTTCTTC. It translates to CASSLRQGGYNEQFF.

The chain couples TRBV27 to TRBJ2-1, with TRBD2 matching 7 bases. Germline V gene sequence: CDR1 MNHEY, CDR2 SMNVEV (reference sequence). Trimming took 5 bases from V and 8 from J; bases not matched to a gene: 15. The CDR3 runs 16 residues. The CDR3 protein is CASSLVGGRGPDEQFF. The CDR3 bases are TGTGCCAGCAGTCTAGTGGGCGGGAGAGGGCCCGATGAGCAGTTCTTC.

The CDR3 DNA sequence: TGTGCCAGCAGTGACCCGGGACTAGCGGGCGGGGATGAGCAGTTCTTC. Its protein is CASSDPGLAGGDEQFF. The chain links TRBV25-1 to TRBJ2-1; 12 nucleotides agree with TRBD2. Losses at the gene ends were 3 bases for V and 8 bases for J; bases not matched to a gene: 8. The germline gives CDR1 MGHDK, CDR2 SYGVNS. This CDR3 is built from 16 residues.

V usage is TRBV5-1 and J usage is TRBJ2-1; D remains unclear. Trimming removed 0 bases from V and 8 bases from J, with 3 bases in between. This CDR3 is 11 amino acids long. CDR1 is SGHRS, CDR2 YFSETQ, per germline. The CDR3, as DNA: TGCGCCAGCAGCTTGGAGCATGAGCAGTTCTTC. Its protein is CASSLEHEQFF.

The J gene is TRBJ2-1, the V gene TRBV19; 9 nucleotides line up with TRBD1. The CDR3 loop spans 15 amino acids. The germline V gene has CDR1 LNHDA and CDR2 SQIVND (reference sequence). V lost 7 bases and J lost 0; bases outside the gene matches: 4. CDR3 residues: CASIADRGSYNEQFF. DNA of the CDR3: TGTGCCAGTATAGCGGACAGGGGCTCCTACAATGAGCAGTTCTTC.

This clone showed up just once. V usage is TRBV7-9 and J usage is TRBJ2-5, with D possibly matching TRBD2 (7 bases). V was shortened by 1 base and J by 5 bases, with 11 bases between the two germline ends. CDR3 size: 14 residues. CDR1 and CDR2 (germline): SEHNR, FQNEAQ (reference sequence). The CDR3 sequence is CASSLEWGGETQYF. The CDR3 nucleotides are TGTGCCAGCAGCTTAGAATGGGGGGGCGAGACCCAGTACTTC.

In DNA, the CDR3 is TGTGCCAGCAGCGTGAGGCCAGATACGCAGTATTTT. Residues: CASSVRPDTQYF. The chain combines TRBV9 with TRBJ2-3, with D uncertain. Trimming stripped 2 bases from V and 4 bases from J, with 5 bases between. The CDR3 is 12 amino acids. Germline assignment: CDR1 SGDLS and CDR2 YYNGEE.

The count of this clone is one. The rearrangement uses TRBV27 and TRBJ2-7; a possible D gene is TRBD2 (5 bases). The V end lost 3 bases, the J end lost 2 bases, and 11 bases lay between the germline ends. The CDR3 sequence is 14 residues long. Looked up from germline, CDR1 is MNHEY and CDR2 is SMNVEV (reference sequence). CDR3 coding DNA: TGTGCCAGCAGTTTTTCGGCGGGCGCCTACGAGCAGTACTTC. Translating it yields CASSFSAGAYEQYF.

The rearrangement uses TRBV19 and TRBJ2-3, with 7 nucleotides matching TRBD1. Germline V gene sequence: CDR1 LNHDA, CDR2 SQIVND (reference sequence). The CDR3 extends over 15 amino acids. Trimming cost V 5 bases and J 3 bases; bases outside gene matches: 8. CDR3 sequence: CASSPRQGRTDTQYF. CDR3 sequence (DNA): TGTGCCAGTAGTCCTCGACAGGGACGTACAGATACGCAGTATTTT. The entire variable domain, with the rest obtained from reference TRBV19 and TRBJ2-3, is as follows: DGGITQSPKYLFRKEGQNVTLSCEQNLNHDAMYWYRQDPGQGLRLIYYSQIVNDFQKGDIAEGYSVSREKKESFPLTVTSAQKNPTAFYLCASSPRQGRTDTQYFGPGTRLTVL.

CDR3 bases: TGTGCCTCACAAGCGACAGCGGGAGCTCGGGAGCAGTACTTC. Protein: CASQATAGAREQYF. This chain links TRBV6-5 with TRBJ2-7; 8 positions agree with TRBD2. V gave up 11 bases and J gave up 7 bases; unmatched junction bases: 16. Per germline, CDR1 MNHEY and CDR2 SVGAGI. The CDR3 length is 14 residues.

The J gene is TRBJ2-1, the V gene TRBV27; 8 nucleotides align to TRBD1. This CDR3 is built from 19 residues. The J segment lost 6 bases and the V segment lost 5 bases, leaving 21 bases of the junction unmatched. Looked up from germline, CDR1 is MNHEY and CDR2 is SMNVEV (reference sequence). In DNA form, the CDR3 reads TGTGCCAGCAGTCTGTATATCCAATTGACAGGGGACAAGGGCAATGAGCAGTTCTTC. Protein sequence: CASSLYIQLTGDKGNEQFF.

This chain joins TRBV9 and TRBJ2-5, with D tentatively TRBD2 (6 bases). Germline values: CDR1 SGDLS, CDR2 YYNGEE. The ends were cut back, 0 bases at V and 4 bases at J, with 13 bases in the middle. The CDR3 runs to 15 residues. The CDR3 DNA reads TGTGCCAGCAGCGTAGAAGGCGGGGCAGGAGAGACCCAGTACTTC. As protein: CASSVEGGAGETQYF.

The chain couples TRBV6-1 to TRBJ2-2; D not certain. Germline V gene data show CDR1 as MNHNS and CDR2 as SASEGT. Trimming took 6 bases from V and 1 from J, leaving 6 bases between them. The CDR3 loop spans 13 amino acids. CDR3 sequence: CASRVGNTGELFF. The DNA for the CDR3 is TGTGCCAGCAGAGTCGGGAACACCGGGGAGCTGTTTTTT.

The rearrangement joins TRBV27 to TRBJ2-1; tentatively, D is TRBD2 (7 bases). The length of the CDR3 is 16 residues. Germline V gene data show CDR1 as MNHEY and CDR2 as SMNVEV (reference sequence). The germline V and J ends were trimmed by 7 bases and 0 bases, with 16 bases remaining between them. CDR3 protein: CASKEGEGFSYNEQFF. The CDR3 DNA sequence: TGTGCCAGCAAGGAGGGGGAGGGCTTCTCCTACAATGAGCAGTTCTTC.

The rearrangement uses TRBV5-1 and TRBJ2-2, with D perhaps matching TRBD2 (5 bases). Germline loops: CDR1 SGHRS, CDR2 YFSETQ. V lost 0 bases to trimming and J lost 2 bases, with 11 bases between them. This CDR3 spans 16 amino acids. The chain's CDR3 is CASSLVVARNTGELFF. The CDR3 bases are TGCGCCAGCAGCTTGGTAGTAGCGAGAAACACCGGGGAGCTGTTTTTT.

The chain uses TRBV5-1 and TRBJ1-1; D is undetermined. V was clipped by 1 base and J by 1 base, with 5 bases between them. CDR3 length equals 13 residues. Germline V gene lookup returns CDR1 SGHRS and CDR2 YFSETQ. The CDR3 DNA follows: TGCGCCAGCAGCTTGACACGGAACACTGAAGCTTTCTTT. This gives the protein CASSLTRNTEAFF.

The CDR3 region has the DNA TGTGCCAGCAGTTACCAGGACAGCGGTCGGGAAAAACTGTTTTTT. As protein: CASSYQDSGREKLFF. V and J are TRBV6-5 and TRBJ1-4; the D gene is possibly TRBD1 (6 bases). The V gene lost 2 bases and the J gene lost 8 bases, with 15 bases spanning the gap. This CDR3 is built from 15 residues. Germline V gene lookup returns CDR1 MNHEY and CDR2 SVGAGI.

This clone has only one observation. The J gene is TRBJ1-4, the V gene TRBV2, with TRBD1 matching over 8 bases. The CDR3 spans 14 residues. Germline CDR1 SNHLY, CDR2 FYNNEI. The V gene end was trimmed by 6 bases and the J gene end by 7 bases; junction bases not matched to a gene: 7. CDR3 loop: CASRVGQGGEKLFF. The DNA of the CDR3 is TGTGCCAGCAGAGTCGGACAGGGAGGTGAAAAACTGTTTTTT.

CDR3 nucleotide sequence: TGTGCCAGCAGTCCCTACTACGAGCAGTACTTC. It codes for CASSPYYEQYF. The V call is TRBV28, the J call TRBJ2-7, with no clear D. With 5 bases removed from V and 3 bases from J, the gap between germline ends came to 5 bases. Germline V gene lookup returns CDR1 MDHEN and CDR2 SYDVKM. This CDR3 has 11 amino acids.

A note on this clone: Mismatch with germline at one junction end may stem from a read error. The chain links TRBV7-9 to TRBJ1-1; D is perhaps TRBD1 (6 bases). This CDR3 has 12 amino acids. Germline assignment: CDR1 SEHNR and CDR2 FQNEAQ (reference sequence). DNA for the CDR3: TGTGCCAGCAGCTCATGGGACACAGAAGCTTTCTTT. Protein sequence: CASSSWDTEAFF.

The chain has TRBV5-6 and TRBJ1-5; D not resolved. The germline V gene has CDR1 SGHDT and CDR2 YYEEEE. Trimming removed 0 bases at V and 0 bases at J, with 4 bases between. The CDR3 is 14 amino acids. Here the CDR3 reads CASSLGSSNQPQHF. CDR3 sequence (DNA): TGTGCCAGCAGCTTGGGCAGTAGCAATCAGCCCCAGCATTTT.

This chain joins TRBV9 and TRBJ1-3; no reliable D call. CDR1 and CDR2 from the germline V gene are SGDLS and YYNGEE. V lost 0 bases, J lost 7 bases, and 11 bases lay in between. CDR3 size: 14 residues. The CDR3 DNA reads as TGTGCCAGCAGCGTAGGATCAGAGAGGAACACCATATATTTT. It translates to CASSVGSERNTIYF. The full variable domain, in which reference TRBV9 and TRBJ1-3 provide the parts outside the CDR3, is DSGVTQTPKHLITATGQRVTLRCSPRSGDLSVYWYQQSLDQGLQFLIQYYNGEERAKGNILERFSAQQFPDLHSELNLSSLELGDSALYFCASSVGSERNTIYFGEGSWLTVV.

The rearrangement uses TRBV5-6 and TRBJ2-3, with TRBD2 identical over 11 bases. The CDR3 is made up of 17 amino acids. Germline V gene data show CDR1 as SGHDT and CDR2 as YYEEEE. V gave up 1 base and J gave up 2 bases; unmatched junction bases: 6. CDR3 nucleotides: TGTGCCAGCAGCTTGTACGCGACTAGCGGGATCACAGATACGCAGTATTTT. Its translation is CASSLYATSGITDTQYF.

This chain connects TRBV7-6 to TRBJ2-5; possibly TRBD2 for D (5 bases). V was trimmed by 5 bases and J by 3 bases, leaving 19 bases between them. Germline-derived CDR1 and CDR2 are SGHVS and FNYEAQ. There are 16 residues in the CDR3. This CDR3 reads CASSHTSWELEETQYF. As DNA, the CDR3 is TGTGCCAGCAGCCACACCTCCTGGGAGTTGGAAGAGACCCAGTACTTC.